A single sample is the source of the 28 T cell receptor beta chains below, sequenced in a study. Using its own MiXCR run on the 5' RACE reads, TCRdb lists one record per CDR3 protein. This sample has 8,000 or so distinct CDR3 sequences, with less than 45% found just once. The sequenced sample was tumor-infiltrating memory CD4+ T cells sorted from the breast tumor. Sample subset: memory CD4+ T cells, CD4+CD45RO+CD25-. Receptors were obtained from a female donor with breast cancer.

A remark on this clonotype: A read error may explain this, as a much larger clone is one base away. The rearrangement links TRBV7-9 to TRBJ1-2; 11 bases agree with TRBD1. With V trimmed by 8 bases and J by 11 bases, 10 bases remained unmatched. Germline-derived CDR1 and CDR2 are SEHNR and FQNEAQ (reference sequence). This CDR3 is 13 amino acids long. The CDR3: CASGRRDRGSYTF. CDR3 bases: TGTGCCAGCGGCCGCCGGGACAGGGGGTCTTACACCTTC.

By its share, this clonotype is large. The genes are TRBV18 and TRBJ2-5; unclear D gene. V lost 2 bases, J lost 2 bases, and 6 bases lay in between. CDR1 KGHSH and CDR2 LQKENI come from the germline V gene. CDR3 length equals 13 residues. The CDR3 sequence is CASSPTRQETQYF. DNA for the CDR3: TGTGCCAGCTCACCAACAAGACAAGAGACCCAGTACTTC.

By sample share, this clonotype is large. This chain links TRBV6-2 or TRBV6-3 with TRBJ2-1; D unclear. The V end lost 6 bases, the J end lost 5 bases, and 2 bases lay between the germline ends. The CDR3 length is 10 residues. From germline, CDR1 is MNHEY and CDR2 SVGEGT. The CDR3 reads CASSDNEQFF. The CDR3 coding sequence is TGTGCCAGCAGCGACAATGAGCAGTTCTTC.

The V gene is TRBV20-1, the J gene TRBJ2-2; perhaps TRBD1 as D (6 bases). V lost 2 bases to trimming and J lost 0 bases, with 7 bases between them. CDR1 DFQATT and CDR2 SNEGSKA come from the germline V gene (reference sequence). CDR3 size: 14 residues. CDR3 in DNA: TGCAGTGCTAGACAGGGGCCGAACACCGGGGAGCTGTTTTTT. This gives the protein CSARQGPNTGELFF.

This clonotype was picked up many times. The rearrangement uses TRBV7-9 and TRBJ1-2; D is uncertain. Per the germline V gene, CDR1 is SEHNR and CDR2 is FQNEAQ (reference sequence). The CDR3 covers 14 residues. The V end was cut by 1 base, the J end by 5 bases, with 11 bases between. The CDR3 nucleotides are TGTGCCAGCAGCTTAGTTCCGGGAGATTATGGCTACACCTTC. This sequence encodes CASSLVPGDYGYTF.

Ten or more counts support this clonotype. The chain employs TRBV6-1 and TRBJ2-7; D is unresolved. V lost 6 bases and J 1 base, leaving 13 bases between the germline ends. This CDR3 spans 14 amino acids. Germline values: CDR1 MNHNS, CDR2 SASEGT. The DNA of the CDR3 is TGTGCCAGCAGAATTACCGCCGGTTCCTACGAGCAGTACTTC. Translating gives CASRITAGSYEQYF.

This clonotype was recorded a few times. This chain links TRBV20-1 with TRBJ1-2; D is uncertain. The V end was cut by 6 bases, the J end by 1 base, with 15 bases between. In germline, CDR1 is DFQATT, CDR2 SNEGSKA (reference sequence). This CDR3 is 14 amino acids long. The CDR3 loop is CSASRWENNYGYTF. The CDR3 nucleotides are TGCAGTGCCTCTAGGTGGGAAAATAACTATGGCTACACCTTC.

The table lists this clonotype with many counts. The chain combines TRBV6-2 or TRBV6-3 with TRBJ2-2; 10 bases align to TRBD1. The CDR3 runs 14 residues. Germline assignment: CDR1 MNHEY and CDR2 SVGEGT. V lost 6 bases, J lost 4 bases, and 2 bases stayed unmatched. The CDR3 is CASRTGGTTGELFF. The CDR3, as DNA: TGTGCCAGCAGGACAGGGGGCACCACCGGGGAGCTGTTTTTT.

A remark on this clonotype: A much larger clone differs by one base, so this may be a read error. This sequence joins TRBV9 and TRBJ2-5; 9 positions agree with TRBD2. With V trimmed by 3 bases and J by 9 bases, 9 bases remained unmatched. The CDR3 contains 14 residues. CDR1 is SGDLS, CDR2 YYNGEE, per germline. In DNA, the CDR3 is TGTGCCAGCAGCGAAGATAGCGGGAGTGAGGCCCAGTACTTC. Encoded protein: CASSEDSGSEAQYF.

This clonotype was recorded a few times. CDR3 loop: CASRKGLAGGYEQYF. The CDR3, as DNA: TGTGCCAGCAGAAAGGGACTAGCGGGAGGCTACGAGCAGTACTTC. The chain couples TRBV12-3 or TRBV12-4 to TRBJ2-7, with TRBD2 matching 15 bases. This CDR3 is 15 amino acids long. After removal of 6 bases from V and 3 bases from J, the junction contained 3 bases not matched to a gene.

The V call is TRBV6-6, the J call TRBJ1-2, with a tentative D call TRBD1 (5 bases). The V and J ends lost 2 bases and 2 bases respectively, with 9 bases between them. CDR1 is MNHNY, CDR2 SVGAGI, per germline (reference sequence). This CDR3 region has 14 residues. This CDR3 reads CASSYNRGNYGYTF. As DNA, the CDR3 is TGTGCCAGCAGTTACAATCGGGGGAACTATGGCTACACCTTC.

As to this clonotype: A much larger clone lies a single base off, so this may be a read error. The genes are TRBV6-2 or TRBV6-3 and TRBJ2-5; D tentatively reads TRBD1 or TRBD2 (5 bases each). V was clipped by 2 bases and J by 2 bases, with 12 bases between them. The V gene's germline CDR1 is MNHEY and CDR2 SVGEGT. The length of the CDR3 is 15 residues. The chain's CDR3 is CASSYGGTSQETQYF. For the CDR3, the DNA is TGTGCCAGCAGTTACGGTGGGACGAGTCAAGAGACCCAGTACTTC.

This clonotype showed up many times. The genes are TRBV20-1 and TRBJ1-1; D perhaps matches TRBD1 (5 bases). Trimming took off 3 bases at V and 2 bases at J, with 13 bases between the two ends. The CDR3 consists of 14 residues. Per the germline V gene, CDR1 is DFQATT and CDR2 is SNEGSKA (reference sequence). In nucleotides, the CDR3 is TGCAGTGCTAGTTCAGGGCGGCATAACACTGAAGCTTTCTTT. This encodes CSASSGRHNTEAFF.

J is TRBJ1-5 and V is TRBV28; no definite D call. CDR3 length: 15 amino acids. Trimming took 1 base from V and 1 from J, leaving 8 bases between them. Germline V lookup: CDR1 MDHEN, CDR2 SYDVKM. The CDR3 loop is CASSLYSRSNQPQHF. For the CDR3, the DNA is TGTGCCAGCAGTTTATACAGCCGGAGCAATCAGCCCCAGCATTTT.

To note about this clonotype: The junction and the germline gene differ at one end; a read error may be behind it. The chain employs TRBV20-1 and TRBJ1-5; weak D call: TRBD1 (5 bases). There are 15 residues in the CDR3. Germline loops: CDR1 DFQATT, CDR2 SNEGSKA (reference sequence). CDR3 coding DNA: TGTAGTGCTAGTTGGTGTCAGGGTTTGGGTCAGCCCCAGCATTTT. As protein: CSASWCQGLGQPQHF.

As to this clonotype: A much more abundant neighbour one base away suggests this may be a read error. The rearrangement links TRBV3-1 to TRBJ1-1; D is unclear. Trimming left V 5 bases short and J 5 bases short, with 12 bases between. CDR1 is LGHDT, CDR2 YNNKEL, per germline (reference sequence). There are 13 residues in the CDR3. The DNA for the CDR3 is TGTGCCAGCAGCTCACGGGGTTATACTGAAGCTTTCTTT. Residues: CASSSRGYTEAFF.

The chain uses TRBV20-1 and TRBJ2-1, with 7 bases identical to TRBD2. The CDR3 totals 13 residues. Germline V gene sequence: CDR1 DFQATT, CDR2 SNEGSKA (reference sequence). The CDR3 reads CRPERGSYNEQFF. As DNA, the CDR3 is TGCAGGCCCGAGCGGGGCTCCTACAATGAGCAGTTCTTC.

The chain has TRBV12-3 or TRBV12-4 and TRBJ1-2; possibly TRBD1 for D (6 bases). Trimming shortened V by 0 bases and J by 8 bases, and 10 bases separated the two germline ends. The CDR3 covers 13 residues. The CDR3 nucleotides are TGTGCCAGCAGTTTAGCGGGGGCGCGGGGCTACACCTTC. Translated, it gives CASSLAGARGYTF.

The V call is TRBV12-3 or TRBV12-4, the J call TRBJ2-1, with a tentative D call TRBD2 (5 bases). The CDR3 covers 14 residues. V gave up 3 bases and J gave up 2 bases, with 8 bases separating them. The CDR3 DNA reads TGTGCCAGCAGTTTTGGGGAGCCCTACAATGAGCAGTTCTTC. This sequence encodes CASSFGEPYNEQFF.

Many counts were recorded for this clonotype. This sequence joins TRBV11-2 and TRBJ2-3; D is unresolved. From germline, CDR1 is SGHAT and CDR2 FQNNGV. CDR3 length equals 14 residues. Trimming took off 1 base at V and 4 bases at J, with 9 bases between the two ends. In DNA form, the CDR3 reads TGTGCCAGCAGCTTAGGCGGCCCCTCAGATACGCAGTATTTT. Residues: CASSLGGPSDTQYF.

At least ten counts were recorded for this clonotype. V usage is TRBV19 and J usage is TRBJ1-4; D is unclear. The germline V and J ends were trimmed by 5 bases and 0 bases, with 16 bases remaining between them. The germline CDR1 and CDR2 sequences are LNHDA and SQIVND (reference sequence). The CDR3 extends over 17 amino acids. In DNA form, the CDR3 reads TGTGCCAGTAGTCAGCGGGTGGCTCCGTCAACTAATGAAAAACTGTTTTTT. Protein product: CASSQRVAPSTNEKLFF.

The J gene is TRBJ2-1, the V gene TRBV12-3 or TRBV12-4, with D hard to call. V lost 2 bases to trimming and J lost 5 bases, with 7 bases between them. The CDR3 is 13 amino acids. This chain's CDR3 is CASSLMPHNEQFF. In DNA form, the CDR3 reads TGTGCCAGCAGTTTAATGCCCCACAATGAGCAGTTCTTC.

This clonotype is medium-sized (0.01 to 0.1%). The chain uses TRBV4-3 and TRBJ1-1; D ambiguous. The V gene lost 0 bases and the J gene lost 4 bases, with 15 bases spanning the gap. This CDR3 spans 16 amino acids. The germline gives CDR1 LGHNA, CDR2 YSLEER. Written as DNA, the CDR3 is TGCGCCAGCAGCCAAGAAACTGGAGGATCGGGCACTGAAGCTTTCTTT. Amino acid sequence: CASSQETGGSGTEAFF.

Concerning this clonotype itself: A read error may explain this, as a much larger clone is one base away. The chain links TRBV12-3 or TRBV12-4 to TRBJ1-1; 12 positions agree with TRBD1. The CDR3 runs to 17 residues. V gave up 7 bases and J gave up 1 base; unmatched junction bases: 10. The CDR3 is CASNKRGQGARNTEAFF. CDR3 coding DNA: TGTGCCAGCAACAAACGGGGACAGGGGGCGAGGAACACTGAAGCTTTCTTT.

The J gene is TRBJ2-1, the V gene TRBV6-5; a possible D gene is TRBD2 (5 bases). The germline CDR1 and CDR2 sequences are MNHEY and SVGAGI. CDR3 length equals 13 residues. The V and J ends lost 5 bases and 4 bases respectively, with 9 bases between them. The CDR3 nucleotides read TGTGCCAGCAGTGAATGGGAGTACAATGAGCAGTTCTTC. Amino acids: CASSEWEYNEQFF.

This chain connects TRBV9 to TRBJ1-5, with D tentatively TRBD2 (6 bases). TRBJ2-3 matches the DNA end more closely, so the J call is doubtful. The V gene's germline CDR1 is SGDLS and CDR2 YYNGEE. The CDR3 contains 14 residues. The CDR3 region has the DNA TGTGCCAGCAGTCTGGGCTGGAGGGATCGGCCCCAGTATTTT. It codes for CASSLGWRDRPQYF.

This clonotype is labeled as medium-sized. CDR3 sequence: CSASGQGLAGGREVGSSYEQYF. DNA of the CDR3: TGCAGTGCGTCGGGTCAGGGACTAGCGGGAGGGAGGGAGGTGGGAAGCTCCTACGAGCAGTACTTC. V is TRBV20-1 and J is TRBJ2-7, with TRBD2 matching 16 bases. The CDR3 has 22 residues. Germline CDR1 DFQATT, CDR2 SNEGSKA (reference sequence). Losses at the gene ends were 6 bases for V and 0 bases for J; bases not matched to a gene: 23.

The rearrangement links TRBV2 to TRBJ1-5; no clear D gene. The germline CDR1 and CDR2 sequences are SNHLY and FYNNEI. Deletions cut 2 bases from V and 0 bases from J, with 5 bases between. The CDR3 is 14 residues long. CDR3 in amino acids: CASSEQFSNQPQHF. CDR3 in DNA: TGTGCCAGCAGTGAACAGTTTAGCAATCAGCCCCAGCATTTT.